The T cell receptor (beta chain) described here comes from a study of blood T cells in healthy people across ages (dated by TCRdb to between 2015 and 2016). In the study overall: In model experiments, template switching captured roughly one uniquely barcoded TCR beta cDNA molecule for every two T cells. The study measured age-related changes in TCR beta repertoire diversity using deep sequencing normalized with unique cDNA molecular identifiers. The donors were split into four age groups: young (average around 15 years), middle-aged (roughly 39), aged (approximately 60) and long-lived (over 75). To avoid experimental bias, donors of different ages were spread randomly across the sequencing lanes. The study analyzed two additional independent replicas of 1 million unique cDNA reads from the same blood draw for two donors, one aged 18 to 29 and one aged 80 or older. Study-level results and caveats: A strong correlation was found between observed TCR beta diversity and the percentage of naive T cells measured by flow cytometry. The long-lived group showed more naive CD4+ T cells, fewer expanded clones and increased TCR diversity than the aged group, suggesting age selection. The CMV infection status of donors was not known, potentially confounding age-related changes in expanded clonotypes. Observed TCR beta diversity per million T cells fell roughly linearly with age, and a significant reduction was already apparent by age around 40. Bulk unsorted PBMC profiling prevented conclusive comparison of naive and antigen-experienced compartments. Estimates of total diversity based on one million sequenced T cells were considered lower bounds and underestimates.

Regarding this clonotype: Its target antigen remains unknown. No base quality values were provided; no much bigger clone lies one nucleotide off.

Systemically healthy Caucasian individuals from Russia, some 38 in total and aged about 6 to 95 years, were included as donors. Around 9.7 milliliters of peripheral blood were collected from each donor into EDTA-treated Vacutainer tubes. Ficoll-Paque density-gradient centrifugation was used to isolate PBMCs, with at least 7 million per sample. Total RNA, at least 6 micrograms per sample, was extracted from PBMCs with Trizol reagent. For every donor, flow cytometry on a PBMC aliquot measured the percentage of naive CD45RAhigh/CD27high T cells. At the junction V is shortened by 6 bases and J by 1 base, with 13 bases in between. The CDR3, cysteine through phenylalanine, is 14 amino acids long. Solely the CDR3 DNA is kept, with 42 bases framed from the first base. Reading the germline V gene gives CDR1 MNHNS and CDR2 SASEGT. The library came from 5' RACE. The run used an Illumina HiSeq 2500. A second about 6 to 11 cycle PCR used a sample-barcoded 5' primer and a J-beta primer mix. A unique molecular identifier was introduced onto each TCR beta cDNA molecule by a template-switch 5' adaptor carrying 12 random nucleotides. Each sample yielded at least 2.5 million CDR3-containing paired-end reads. The Mint cDNA synthesis kit, primed by a TRBC-specific oligonucleotide, was used to synthesize first-strand cDNA from all RNA. After uracil-DNA glycosylase treatment, a first 18-cycle PCR used universal primers M1SS and BC2_uni_R on all cDNA. As for the authors' bioinformatics: For normalization, 1 million high-quality reads were randomly selected from each sample, with every read carrying a distinct molecular identifier. Reads with shared molecular identifiers were discarded instead of being binned into consensus sequences. CDR3 identification, clonotype clustering and error correction used MiTCR with a Q25 quality threshold and the strictest error-elimination algorithm. A nonparametric unseen species model with Euler transformation was used to estimate a lower bound on total TCR beta diversity. TCRdb reprocessed the public reads (quality trimming at Q25 with fastp, clone calling with MiXCR) and kept in-frame beta chains. Under each unique CDR3 protein, matching rows form one entry showing the most common genes and DNA. Here the V and J calls rest on TCRdb's processing, not on the authors' analysis. Counted in this sample were 1.5 million to 2 million distinct CDR3 sequences; roughly 52% of them appeared once. The ten largest clones add up to roughly 2% of the sample.

The rearranged segments are TRBV6-1 and TRBJ2-7; D gene: possibly TRBD2, on 7 matching bases. The sample comprised blood. This receptor was obtained from a woman between 40 and 50 years old in good health. CDR3 loop: CASRPSGQSYEQYF. The nucleotide sequence is TGTGCCAGCAGGCCTAGCGGACAGTCCTACGAGCAGTACTTC.